A selection of T cell receptor beta chains follows, all from one sample in a study of T cell changes during pregnancy in multiple sclerosis. Assay: immunoSEQ multiplex PCR; the TCRdb copy retains only in-frame clones and omits some. Counted here are tens of thousands of clones, approximately 89% occurring once; the ten biggest clones make up 3% to 4.5%. The source material was peripheral blood, sampled after pregnancy. These receptors were collected from a female donor in good health, enrolled as a control in a pregnancy study. CDR3s include the opening cysteine and the closing phenylalanine or tryptophan.

v_gene: TRBV27
j_gene: TRBJ1-4
CDR3aa: CASSTHGQEEEKLFF

v_gene: TRBV7-9
j_gene: TRBJ1-2
CDR3aa: CASSYDREGYTF

v_gene: TRBV5-1
j_gene: TRBJ2-2
CDR3aa: CASSLEIGATGELFF

v_gene: TRBV6-4
j_gene: TRBJ1-1
CDR3aa: CASSLTGGSTEAFF

v_gene: TRBV29-1
j_gene: TRBJ1-2
CDR3aa: CSVEVAGLSYGYTF

v_gene: TRBV30
j_gene: TRBJ1-4
CDR3aa: CAWSRSRTANNEKLFF

v_gene: TRBV6-5
j_gene: TRBJ1-2
CDR3aa: CASSYSEQDGYTF

v_gene: TRBV5-6
j_gene: TRBJ1-1
CDR3aa: CASSLLRDSRSTEAFF

v_gene: TRBV29-1
j_gene: TRBJ1-1
CDR3aa: CSVEELNTEAFF

v_gene: TRBV7-7
j_gene: TRBJ2-1
CDR3aa: CASSLGAGPLNEQFF

v_gene: TRBV15
j_gene: TRBJ2-1
CDR3aa: CATSSGTGGYNEQFF

v_gene: TRBV29-1
j_gene: TRBJ2-5
CDR3aa: CSVRERGGETQYF

v_gene: TRBV6-5
j_gene: TRBJ1-1
CDR3aa: CASSRTSANTEAFF

v_gene: TRBV5-1
j_gene: TRBJ2-7
CDR3aa: CASSFSTGGAYEQYF

v_gene: TRBV5-1
j_gene: TRBJ2-3
CDR3aa: CASSSPASGGTDTQYF

v_gene: TRBV6-1
j_gene: TRBJ1-4
CDR3aa: CASSEGRGRFGSEKLFF

v_gene: TRBV20-1
j_gene: TRBJ2-5
CDR3aa: CSATSIETQYF

v_gene: TRBV6-1
j_gene: TRBJ1-2
CDR3aa: CASSDAGQGRSDYGYTF

v_gene: TRBV7-3
j_gene: TRBJ1-2
CDR3aa: CASSPYPGQGVGYTF

v_gene: TRBV9
j_gene: TRBJ1-3
CDR3aa: CASSVAQGRVSGNTIYF

v_gene: TRBV7-2
j_gene: TRBJ1-1
CDR3aa: CASSPQRGLNTEAFF

v_gene: TRBV4-3
j_gene: TRBJ2-7
CDR3aa: CASSFSGTGESYEQYF

v_gene: TRBV14
j_gene: TRBJ1-2
CDR3aa: CASSRQALRPAGYTF

v_gene: TRBV7-2
j_gene: TRBJ2-3
CDR3aa: CASSPSGGAPDTQYF

v_gene: TRBV6-5
j_gene: TRBJ2-1
CDR3aa: CASSKPGTSYNEQFF

v_gene: TRBV19
j_gene: TRBJ2-4
CDR3aa: CASSIPRGDGTKNIQYF

v_gene: TRBV6-5
j_gene: TRBJ2-7
CDR3aa: CASSYGGRAPYEQYF

v_gene: TRBV11-2
j_gene: TRBJ1-4
CDR3aa: CASSQGASARKLFF

v_gene: TRBV27
j_gene: TRBJ2-1
CDR3aa: CASSLWASSDEQFF

v_gene: TRBV5-4
j_gene: TRBJ2-3
CDR3aa: CASSQYNQGDTQYF

v_gene: TRBV5-5
j_gene: TRBJ2-2
CDR3aa: CASSGLPITGELFF

v_gene: TRBV7-6
j_gene: TRBJ1-1
CDR3aa: CASSPNRGTEAFF

v_gene: TRBV18
j_gene: TRBJ2-1
CDR3aa: CASSGGEDEQFF

v_gene: TRBV14
j_gene: TRBJ1-5
CDR3aa: CASSQGRDCRGQGCQPQHF

v_gene: TRBV7-2
j_gene: TRBJ2-1
CDR3aa: CASSWGDEQFF

v_gene: TRBV9
j_gene: TRBJ2-7
CDR3aa: CASSVEGGAYSEQYF

v_gene: TRBV5-6
j_gene: TRBJ2-5
CDR3aa: CASSLRGTSAQETQYF

v_gene: TRBV6-5
j_gene: TRBJ1-1
CDR3aa: CASSYSRPTENTEAFF

v_gene: TRBV30
j_gene: TRBJ1-5
CDR3aa: CAWSVSLPNQPQHF

v_gene: TRBV2
j_gene: TRBJ2-3
CDR3aa: CASRWGTSTDTQYF

v_gene: TRBV4-3
j_gene: TRBJ1-2
CDR3aa: CASSQDEGDRGFFGYTF

v_gene: TRBV28
j_gene: TRBJ2-5
CDR3aa: CASSRGQGLKETQYF

v_gene: TRBV9
j_gene: TRBJ2-7
CDR3aa: CASSAGQSPYEQYF

v_gene: TRBV5-1
j_gene: TRBJ2-7
CDR3aa: CASSLGQVPGEQYF

v_gene: TRBV11-3
j_gene: TRBJ2-1
CDR3aa: CASSPRTGAYNEQFF

v_gene: TRBV30
j_gene: TRBJ1-2
CDR3aa: CARGARTGGYGYTF

v_gene: TRBV18
j_gene: TRBJ1-6
CDR3aa: CASSQGAHSPLHF

v_gene: TRBV5-4
j_gene: TRBJ2-7
CDR3aa: CASTSSLASGEQYF

v_gene: TRBV7-2
j_gene: TRBJ1-5
CDR3aa: CASSLDREQPQHF

v_gene: TRBV10-3
j_gene: TRBJ1-2
CDR3aa: CAISESMKTVYGYTF

v_gene: TRBV18
j_gene: TRBJ1-1
CDR3aa: CASSQPGTGATEAFF

v_gene: TRBV5-6
j_gene: TRBJ2-3
CDR3aa: CASSFEGGSDTQYF

v_gene: TRBV4-3
j_gene: TRBJ1-2
CDR3aa: CASSQERDINYGYTF

v_gene: TRBV7-9
j_gene: TRBJ1-6
CDR3aa: CASSSLTHSSSPLHF

v_gene: TRBV4-3
j_gene: TRBJ2-7
CDR3aa: CASSAVNGPITEQYF

v_gene: TRBV11-3
j_gene: TRBJ2-5
CDR3aa: CASSLGGTSGAGETQYF

v_gene: TRBV5-4
j_gene: TRBJ2-7
CDR3aa: CASNQGGINSYEQYF

v_gene: TRBV5-8
j_gene: TRBJ1-1
CDR3aa: CASGHANTEAFF

v_gene: TRBV6-1
j_gene: TRBJ2-3
CDR3aa: CASLIAGLSTDTQYF

v_gene: TRBV19
j_gene: TRBJ2-1
CDR3aa: CASMDSGTSSYNEQFF